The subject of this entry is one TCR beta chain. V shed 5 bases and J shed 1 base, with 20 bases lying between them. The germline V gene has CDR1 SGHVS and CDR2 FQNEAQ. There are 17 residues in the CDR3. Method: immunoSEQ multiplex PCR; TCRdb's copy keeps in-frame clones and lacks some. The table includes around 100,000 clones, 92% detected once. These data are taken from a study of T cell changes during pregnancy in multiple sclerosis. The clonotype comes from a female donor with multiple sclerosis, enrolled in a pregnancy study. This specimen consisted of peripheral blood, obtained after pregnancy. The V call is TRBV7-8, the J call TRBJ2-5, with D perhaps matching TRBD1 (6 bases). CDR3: CASSNTGKAGSQETQYF. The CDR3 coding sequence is TGTGCCAGCAGCAATACAGGGAAGGCGGGCTCCCAAGAGACCCAGTACTTC. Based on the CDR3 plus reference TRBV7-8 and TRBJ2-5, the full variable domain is GAGVSQSPRYKVAKRGQDVALRCDPISGHVSLFWYQQALGQGPEFLTYFQNEAQLDKSGLPSDRFFAERPEGSVSTLKIQRTQQEDSAVYLCASSNTGKAGSQETQYFGPGTRLLVL.